This TCR beta chain stems from a study of regulatory T cells in long-lasting Graves disease. Findings and caveats of the study: Persistent disease showed a preference for TRBV28, TRBJ1-2 and TRBJ2-5. Less diverse TCR repertoires were seen in persistent Graves' patients than in newly diagnosed ones.

Germline CDR1 is LNHDA and CDR2 is SQIVND (reference sequence). The V gene lost 7 bases and the J gene lost 6 bases, with 6 bases spanning the gap. The length of the CDR3 is 10 residues. As regards this clonotype: Its antigen remains unidentified.

Combining iRepertoire HTBI primers with Arm-PCR of CDR3 regions, the authors built TCR beta libraries. TCRdb re-analysed the multiplex PCR reads in MiXCR, keeping a single row per CDR3 protein. The data hold 400,000 to 500,000 distinct CDR3 sequences, with roughly 15% observed a single time. The time point denotes: newly diagnosed GD, antithyroid drugs for less than 3 months. PBMC-extracted RNA yielded the TCR library. These data are also associated with another study on T cells in Graves' hyperthyroidism and ophthalmopathy. In that study: In making diagnoses, clinical symptoms, serum thyroxine and TRAb, thyroid ultrasound and orbital computed tomography were all used. Researchers ran a first-round RT-PCR on the TCR CDR3 using the HTBI primer set.

The sample consisted of peripheral blood mononuclear cells (PBMCs), taken at new diagnosis, from a patient treated with antithyroid drugs. The chain joins TRBV19 to TRBJ1-2; no firm D call. The source of this sequence is a woman in her 50s with Graves disease. The CDR3 sequence: CASIPNGYTF. DNA of the CDR3: TGTGCCAGTATCCCCAATGGCTACACCTTC.